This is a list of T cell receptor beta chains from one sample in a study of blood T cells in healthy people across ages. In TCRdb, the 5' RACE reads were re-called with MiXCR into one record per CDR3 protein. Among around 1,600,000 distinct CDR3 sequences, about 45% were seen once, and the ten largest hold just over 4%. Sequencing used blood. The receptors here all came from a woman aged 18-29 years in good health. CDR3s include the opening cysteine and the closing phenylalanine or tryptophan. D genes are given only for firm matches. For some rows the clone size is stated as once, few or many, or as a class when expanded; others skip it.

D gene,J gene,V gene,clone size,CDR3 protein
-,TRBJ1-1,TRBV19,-,CASIMGPPNTEAFF
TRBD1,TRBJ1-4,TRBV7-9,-,CASSFPPTGGEPEKLFF
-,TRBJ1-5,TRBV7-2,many,CASSLNGQPQHF
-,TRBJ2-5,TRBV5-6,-,CASSFPGRVQETQYF
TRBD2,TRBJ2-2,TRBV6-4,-,CASSETSDGELFF
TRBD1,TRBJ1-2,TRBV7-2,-,CASSSNPDRGSGYTF
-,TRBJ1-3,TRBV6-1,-,CASSEAGGNTIYF
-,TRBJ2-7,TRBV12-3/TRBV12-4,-,CASSALSYEQYF
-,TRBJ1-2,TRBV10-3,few,CAIRGGTTNYGYTF
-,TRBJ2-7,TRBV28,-,CASSLPSAIEVYF
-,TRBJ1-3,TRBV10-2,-,CASSAGLDGNTIYF
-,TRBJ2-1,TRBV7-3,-,CASSFGFSSYNEQFF
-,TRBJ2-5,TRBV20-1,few,CSARDSRTASQETQYF
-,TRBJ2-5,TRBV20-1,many,CSARTGQETQYF